Below, 22 T cell receptor beta chains from the same sample are listed, as sequenced in a study of T cell changes during pregnancy in multiple sclerosis. Profiled with immunoSEQ multiplex PCR; TCRdb holds only in-frame clones, not every one. The sample holds about 70,000 clones, around 91% seen once. Sequencing was performed on peripheral blood, taken in the third trimester of pregnancy. The origin of the receptors is a female donor in good health, enrolled as a control in a pregnancy study.

The chain carries TRBV6-5 and TRBJ2-1, with D maybe TRBD1 (6 bases). Deletions cut 5 bases from V and 7 bases from J, with 18 bases between. The CDR3 runs 15 residues. Germline loops: CDR1 MNHEY, CDR2 SVGAGI. CDR3 bases: TGTGCCAGCAGTCTCCGGACAGCTATTGGAAATGAGCAGTTCTTC. Translating it yields CASSLRTAIGNEQFF.

The chain is built from TRBV7-2 and TRBJ2-5, with 8 bases that match TRBD2. The CDR3 runs to 15 residues. CDR1 and CDR2 from the germline V gene are SGHTA and FQGNSA. V lost 7 bases to trimming and J lost 5 bases; unmatched junction nucleotides: 12. The CDR3 spells CASTPGGAGPETQYF. Written as DNA, the CDR3 is TGTGCCAGCACCCCCGGGGGGGCGGGCCCGGAGACCCAGTACTTC.

This chain connects TRBV5-5 to TRBJ1-5; D not resolved. V was cut by 4 bases and J by 9 bases, with 17 bases left in between. The CDR3 runs 14 residues. Germline-derived CDR1 and CDR2 are SGHKS and YYEKEE (reference sequence). CDR3 sequence (DNA): TGTGCCAGCAGCCCTGGAGGGCTCTCGTCGCCCCAGCATTTT. It encodes CASSPGGLSSPQHF.

V usage is TRBV9 and J usage is TRBJ2-7; D perhaps matches TRBD1 (6 bases). Germline CDR1 and CDR2: SGDLS and YYNGEE. The CDR3 contains 15 residues. Trimming took off 0 bases at V and 3 bases at J, with 13 bases between the two ends. CDR3 DNA: TGTGCCAGCAGCGTAGCCGAGAGGGGGAACTACGAGCAGTACTTC. Translating it yields CASSVAERGNYEQYF. The full variable domain, with the rest looked up from reference TRBV9 and TRBJ2-7, is DSGVTQTPKHLITATGQRVTLRCSPRSGDLSVYWYQQSLDQGLQFLIQYYNGEERAKGNILERFSAQQFPDLHSELNLSSLELGDSALYFCASSVAERGNYEQYFGPGTRLTVT.

The chain carries TRBV5-4 and TRBJ1-1; D might be TRBD1 (5 bases). The CDR3 covers 15 residues. Germline CDR1 and CDR2: SGHNT and YYREEE (reference sequence). Trimming took off 2 bases at V and 5 bases at J, with 16 bases between the two ends. The CDR3 loop is CASSLEGARRTEAFF. The CDR3, as DNA: TGTGCCAGCAGCTTAGAAGGGGCCCGTCGTACTGAAGCTTTCTTT.

This clone was seen a few times. V is TRBV19 and J is TRBJ1-1; unclear D gene. The germline V gene encodes CDR1 LNHDA and CDR2 SQIVND (reference sequence). This CDR3 contains 15 residues. V lost 4 bases and J 0 bases, leaving 12 bases between the germline ends. The DNA for the CDR3 is TGTGCCAGTAGTAGGCGGCGGGCCCTGAACACTGAAGCTTTCTTT. Protein sequence: CASSRRRALNTEAFF. Variable domain in full (rest from reference TRBV19 and TRBJ1-1): DGGITQSPKYLFRKEGQNVTLSCEQNLNHDAMYWYRQDPGQGLRLIYYSQIVNDFQKGDIAEGYSVSREKKESFPLTVTSAQKNPTAFYLCASSRRRALNTEAFFGQGTRLTVV.

This clone occurred once. The CDR3: CASTGGLRAGEKLFF. CDR3 coding DNA: TGTGCCAGCACCGGCGGGCTCCGGGCAGGTGAAAAACTGTTTTTT. The chain has TRBV9 and TRBJ1-4; D not certain. From germline, CDR1 is SGDLS and CDR2 YYNGEE. The CDR3 sequence is 15 residues long. Trimming stripped 6 bases from V and 7 bases from J, with 19 bases between.

The rearrangement uses TRBV7-8 and TRBJ2-7; weak D call: TRBD2 (6 bases). Trimming took 5 bases from V and 7 from J, leaving 9 bases between them. There are 11 residues in the CDR3. Germline CDR1 reads SGHVS; CDR2 reads FQNEAQ. DNA of the CDR3: TGTGCCAGCAGCCCGGGGAGGGAGCAGTACTTC. This gives the protein CASSPGREQYF. The full variable domain, rest sourced from reference TRBV7-8 and TRBJ2-7, is GAGVSQSPRYKVAKRGQDVALRCDPISGHVSLFWYQQALGQGPEFLTYFQNEAQLDKSGLPSDRFFAERPEGSVSTLKIQRTQQEDSAVYLCASSPGREQYFGPGTRLTVT.

The rearrangement links TRBV5-6 to TRBJ1-6; a possible D gene is TRBD1 (6 bases). The V end lost 0 bases, the J end lost 9 bases, and 16 bases lay between the germline ends. CDR1 is SGHDT and CDR2 is YYEEEE in the germline V gene. CDR3 length: 16 amino acids. CDR3 nucleotides: TGTGCCAGCAGCTTGGTATCGCAGGGCAGGGGTTCACCCCTCCACTTT. Translated: CASSLVSQGRGSPLHF.

The chain employs TRBV10-3 and TRBJ2-3, with D possibly being TRBD2 (7 bases). This CDR3 has 18 residues. The germline CDR1 and CDR2 sequences are ENHRY and SYGVKD. Trimming cost V 2 bases and J 0 bases, with 18 bases left between them. The chain's CDR3 is CAISEEVGGAASTDTQYF. For the CDR3, the DNA is TGTGCCATCAGTGAGGAGGTAGGGGGGGCGGCTAGCACAGATACGCAGTATTTT.

The CDR3 loop reads CASSLFGQTTYEQYF. The CDR3 DNA sequence: TGTGCCAGCAGCTTATTTGGGCAGACAACCTACGAGCAGTACTTC. The chain carries TRBV7-2 and TRBJ2-7; D is unclear. Trimming took off 2 bases at V and 2 bases at J, with 13 bases between the two ends. The CDR3 extends over 15 amino acids. Per the germline V gene, CDR1 is SGHTA and CDR2 is FQGNSA.

This rearrangement joins TRBV4-3 to TRBJ2-3; D possibly corresponds to TRBD2 (5 bases). Germline CDR1 reads LGHNA; CDR2 reads YSLEER. CDR3 size: 17 residues. Trimming shortened V by 1 base and J by 2 bases, and 16 bases separated the two germline ends. CDR3 loop: CASSQAILDSYTDTQYF. Here the CDR3 DNA reads TGCGCCAGCAGCCAAGCAATACTGGACTCCTACACAGATACGCAGTATTTT.

The rearrangement uses TRBV20-1 and TRBJ2-7; D is possibly TRBD1 (6 bases). The ends were cut back, 6 bases at V and 7 bases at J, with 13 bases in the middle. The CDR3 runs to 11 residues. Per germline, CDR1 DFQATT and CDR2 SNEGSKA (reference sequence). The CDR3 region has the DNA TGCAGTGCCAAGGGGGTCAGGGAGCAGTACTTC. It specifies CSAKGVREQYF.

This chain uses TRBV5-4 with TRBJ1-2; D ambiguous. V lost 0 bases and J lost 1, with 7 bases in between. The V gene's germline CDR1 is SGHNT and CDR2 YYREEE (reference sequence). The CDR3 extends over 14 amino acids. CDR3 sequence (DNA): TGTGCCAGCAGCTTGGGCAGGCTTAACTATGGCTACACCTTC. Translating gives CASSLGRLNYGYTF.

This sequence joins TRBV10-3 and TRBJ2-6; TRBD2 matches at 11 bases. Germline CDR1 reads ENHRY; CDR2 reads SYGVKD. CDR3 length equals 18 residues. Germline trimming cut 3 bases from V and 0 bases from J; bases unmatched to any gene: 4. The CDR3 region is CAISDLAGGRSGANVLTF. The CDR3 nucleotides read TGTGCCATCAGTGATCTAGCGGGGGGCCGCTCTGGGGCCAACGTCCTGACTTTC.

Details on this clone: Other DNA sequences in the sample encode the same CDR3. This chain links TRBV2 with TRBJ1-5; TRBD1 agrees at 7 bases. CDR3 length equals 14 residues. Germline V gives CDR1 SNHLY, CDR2 FYNNEI. V shed 8 bases and J 7 bases; nucleotides not matched to a gene: 11. The CDR3 DNA is TGTGCCAGCGCCCGTAAGACAGGGCACCAGCCCCAGCATTTT. This encodes CASARKTGHQPQHF.

The rearrangement links TRBV5-4 to TRBJ2-1; weak D call: TRBD1 (6 bases). The CDR3 runs 11 residues. V dropped 4 bases and J dropped 10 bases, with 9 bases sitting between them. Germline lookup yields CDR1 SGHNT and CDR2 YYREEE (reference sequence). DNA of the CDR3: TGTGCCAGCAGCCCCGGGACAGAGCAGTTCTTC. This translates into CASSPGTEQFF.

The chain links TRBV30 to TRBJ2-1; weak D call: TRBD2 (5 bases). This CDR3 comprises 16 residues. The V end was cut by 3 bases, the J end by 3 bases, with 18 bases between. The germline V gene encodes CDR1 GTSNPN and CDR2 SVGIG (reference sequence). CDR3 sequence reads: CAWSPPPASFYNEQFF. The CDR3 coding sequence is TGTGCCTGGAGCCCCCCCCCGGCTAGCTTCTACAATGAGCAGTTCTTC.

This clone turned up a few times. The rearrangement links TRBV11-2 to TRBJ1-3; the D is unclear. The CDR3 length is 14 residues. Trimming took off 1 base at V and 2 bases at J, with 6 bases between the two ends. In germline, CDR1 is SGHAT, CDR2 FQNNGV. CDR3 in amino acids: CASSLAGTGNTIYF. The CDR3 coding sequence is TGTGCCAGCAGCTTAGCCGGGACTGGAAACACCATATATTTT.

This sequence joins TRBV9 and TRBJ1-1; no clear D gene. The CDR3 runs 14 residues. V was pared by 0 bases and J by 6 bases, with 12 bases between. Germline loops: CDR1 SGDLS, CDR2 YYNGEE. CDR3 bases: TGTGCCAGCAGCGTAGCTCCAGGTGTGGCTGAAGCTTTCTTT. This sequence encodes CASSVAPGVAEAFF.

This clone was counted a single time. This sequence joins TRBV5-1 and TRBJ2-1, with a possible D match to TRBD1 (6 bases). The CDR3 length is 14 residues. Germline lookup yields CDR1 SGHRS and CDR2 YFSETQ. V was shortened by 6 bases and J by 6 bases, with 16 bases between the two germline ends. CDR3: CASKQRGQRNEQFF. Here the CDR3 DNA reads TGCGCCAGCAAGCAGAGAGGACAGCGCAATGAGCAGTTCTTC. Complete variable domain (other parts from reference TRBV5-1 and TRBJ2-1): KAGVTQTPRYLIKTRGQQVTLSCSPISGHRSVSWYQQTPGQGLQFLFEYFSETQRNKGNFPGRFSGRQFSNSRSEMNVSTLELGDSALYLCASKQRGQRNEQFFGPGTRLTVL.

This clone is a singleton in its sample. The chain couples TRBV27 to TRBJ1-6; TRBD1 matches 8 bases. The V and J ends lost 3 bases and 11 bases, in that order; junction bases with no gene match: 6. Germline V gene lookup returns CDR1 MNHEY and CDR2 SMNVEV (reference sequence). CDR3 length: 14 amino acids. CDR3 sequence reads: CASSFDRGGTPLHF. DNA of the CDR3: TGTGCCAGCAGTTTTGACAGGGGAGGGACACCCCTCCACTTT.